This T cell receptor (beta chain) was recorded in a study of cytomegalovirus exposure and HLA in healthy donors. As for the donors, each was a healthy bone marrow donor. The germline CDR1 and CDR2 sequences are LGHNA and YSLEER. The trim removed 1 base at V and 4 bases at J, leaving 6 bases unmatched. The CDR3 extends over 15 amino acids. About this clone itself: The target antigen is unknown.

Study conclusions and caveats: Reports state that TCR beta sequences accurately predicted most subjects' HLA-A and HLA-B alleles. Reportedly, a later analysis found an Asian-associated ancestry cluster had fewer N-insertions than the approximately 640-donor mean.

Primers for the PCR totalled 60 Vbeta and 13 Jbeta. The data were produced by immunoSEQ multiplex PCR, yet TCRdb's version contains in-frame clones alone and is incomplete. The table includes 150,000 to 200,000 clones, roughly 12% detected once. The chain links TRBV4-3 to TRBJ1-2; 7 positions agree with TRBD1. The sequence derives from a man aged 45-65 years in good health and CMV-seropositive. Sequenced input: PBMCs. Here the CDR3 DNA reads TGCGCCAGCAGCCAAGGCCCCCAGGGGGGCTATGGCTACACCTTC. It encodes CASSQGPQGGYGYTF.